This TCR beta chain was recovered during a study of T cells in Graves' hyperthyroidism and ophthalmopathy. Amplified TCR beta CDR3 regions came from RNA transcripts. With the HTBI primer set, the TCR CDR3 went through a first round of RT-PCR. Each CDR3 protein is one row after TCRdb ran MiXCR on the multiplex PCR reads. Of fewer than 700,000 distinct CDR3 sequences listed, about a sixth were seen once; the top ten hold around 17%. The cohort's ophthalmopathy patients, a group with duration under 3 months, had a Clinical Activity Score of at least 3 and a NOSPECS grade of at least 4. Those patients with uncontrolled infection, other autoimmune disease, pregnancy or lactation were excluded. The table lists this clonotype with many counts. Sequencing used blood. The clonotype was recovered from a woman in her late teens or twenties with Graves' ophthalmopathy.

For the CDR3, the DNA is TGTGCCAGCATCCACCGGGACAGGGTCCAGTCTAGCACAGATACGCAGTATTTT. Translating gives CASIHRDRVQSSTDTQYF. The V gene is TRBV12-3 or TRBV12-4, the J gene TRBJ2-3; 9 bases line up with TRBD1. This CDR3 spans 18 amino acids. V lost 7 bases and J lost 0; bases outside the gene matches: 14.